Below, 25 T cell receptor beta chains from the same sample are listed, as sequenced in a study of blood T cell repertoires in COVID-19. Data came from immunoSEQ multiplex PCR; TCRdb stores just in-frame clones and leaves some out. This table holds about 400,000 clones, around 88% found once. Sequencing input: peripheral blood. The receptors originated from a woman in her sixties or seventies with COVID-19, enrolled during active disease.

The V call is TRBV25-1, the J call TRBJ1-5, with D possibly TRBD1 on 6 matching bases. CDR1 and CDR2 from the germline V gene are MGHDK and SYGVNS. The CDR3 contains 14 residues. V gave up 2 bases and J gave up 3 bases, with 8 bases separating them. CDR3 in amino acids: CASSEGTPNQPQHF. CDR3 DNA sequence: TGTGCCAGCAGTGAAGGGACACCCAATCAGCCCCAGCATTTT.

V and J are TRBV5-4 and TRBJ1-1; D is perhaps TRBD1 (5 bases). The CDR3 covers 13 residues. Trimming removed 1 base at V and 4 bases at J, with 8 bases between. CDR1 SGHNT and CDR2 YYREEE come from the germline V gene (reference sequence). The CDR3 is CASSLWGGTEAFF. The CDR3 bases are TGTGCCAGCAGCTTGTGGGGCGGCACTGAAGCTTTCTTT.

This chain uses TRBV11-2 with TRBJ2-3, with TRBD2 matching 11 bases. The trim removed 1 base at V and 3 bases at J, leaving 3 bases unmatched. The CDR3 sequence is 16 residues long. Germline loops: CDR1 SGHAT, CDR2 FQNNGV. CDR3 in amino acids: CASSLGASGGTDTQYF. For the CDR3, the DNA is TGTGCCAGCAGCTTAGGGGCTAGCGGGGGGACAGATACGCAGTATTTT.

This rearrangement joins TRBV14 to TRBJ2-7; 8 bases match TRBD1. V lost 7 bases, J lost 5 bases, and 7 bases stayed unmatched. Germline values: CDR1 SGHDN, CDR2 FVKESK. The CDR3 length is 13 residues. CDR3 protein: CASTQDRADEQYF. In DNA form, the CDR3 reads TGTGCCAGCACTCAGGACAGGGCGGACGAGCAGTACTTC.

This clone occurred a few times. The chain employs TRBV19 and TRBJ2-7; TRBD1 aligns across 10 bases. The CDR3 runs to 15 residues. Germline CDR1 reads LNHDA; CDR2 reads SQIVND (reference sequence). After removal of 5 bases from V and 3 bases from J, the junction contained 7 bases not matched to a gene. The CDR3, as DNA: TGTGCCAGTAGTGTTACCGGGACAGGGGACTACGAGCAGTACTTC. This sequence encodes CASSVTGTGDYEQYF.

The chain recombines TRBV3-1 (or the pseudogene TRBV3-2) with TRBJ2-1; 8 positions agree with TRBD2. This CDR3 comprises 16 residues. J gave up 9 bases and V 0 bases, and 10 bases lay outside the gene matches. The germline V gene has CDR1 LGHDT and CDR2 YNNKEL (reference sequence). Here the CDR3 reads CASSQERAGGLGEQFF. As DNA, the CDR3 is TGTGCCAGCAGCCAAGAGAGGGCGGGGGGCTTAGGTGAGCAGTTCTTC.

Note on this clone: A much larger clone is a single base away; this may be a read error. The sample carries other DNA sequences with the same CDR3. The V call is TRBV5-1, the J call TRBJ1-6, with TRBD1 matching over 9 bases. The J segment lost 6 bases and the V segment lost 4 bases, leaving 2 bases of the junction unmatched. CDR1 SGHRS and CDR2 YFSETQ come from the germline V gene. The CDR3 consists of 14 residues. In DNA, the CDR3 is TGCGCCAGCAGCGCGGACAGGGGTAATTCACCCCTCCACTTT. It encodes CASSADRGNSPLHF.

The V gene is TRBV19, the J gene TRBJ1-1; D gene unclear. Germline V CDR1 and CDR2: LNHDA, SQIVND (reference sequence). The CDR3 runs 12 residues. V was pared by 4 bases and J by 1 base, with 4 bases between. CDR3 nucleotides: TGTGCCAGTAGTAGCGGGAACACTGAAGCTTTCTTT. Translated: CASSSGNTEAFF.

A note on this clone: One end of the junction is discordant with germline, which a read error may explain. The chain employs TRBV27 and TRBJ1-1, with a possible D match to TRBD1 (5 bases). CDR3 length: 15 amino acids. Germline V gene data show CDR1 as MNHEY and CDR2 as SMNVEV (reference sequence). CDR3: CASRRAAGQNAEAFF. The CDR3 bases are TGTGCCAGCAGACGGGCGGCGGGGCAGAACGCTGAAGCTTTCTTT.

DNA for the CDR3: TGTGCCAGCCAGACAGGGTCGGACTATGGCTACACCTTC. Its protein is CASQTGSDYGYTF. The V and J genes are TRBV18 and TRBJ1-2, with TRBD1 identical over 7 bases. The CDR3 length is 13 residues. Trimming took 8 bases from V and 3 from J; bases not matched to a gene: 6. Per the germline V gene, CDR1 is KGHSH and CDR2 is LQKENI.

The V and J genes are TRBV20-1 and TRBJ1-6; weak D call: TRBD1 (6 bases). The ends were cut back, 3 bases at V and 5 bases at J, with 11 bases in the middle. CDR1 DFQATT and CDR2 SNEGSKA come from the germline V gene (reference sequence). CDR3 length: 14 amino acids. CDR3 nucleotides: TGCAGTGCTAGTTTGGGGGCTCATAATTCACCCCTCCACTTT. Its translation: CSASLGAHNSPLHF.

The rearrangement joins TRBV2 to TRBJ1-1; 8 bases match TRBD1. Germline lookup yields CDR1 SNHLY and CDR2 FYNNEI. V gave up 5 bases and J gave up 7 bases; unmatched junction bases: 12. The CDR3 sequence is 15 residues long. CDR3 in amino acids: CASSRPYTGGNEAFF. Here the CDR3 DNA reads TGTGCCAGCAGTCGCCCCTACACAGGGGGAAATGAAGCTTTCTTT.

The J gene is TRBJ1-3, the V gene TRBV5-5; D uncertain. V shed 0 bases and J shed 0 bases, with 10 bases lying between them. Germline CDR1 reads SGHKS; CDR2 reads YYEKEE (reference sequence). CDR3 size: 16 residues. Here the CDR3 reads CASSLAAGISGNTIYF. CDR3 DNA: TGTGCCAGCAGCTTGGCGGCGGGGATCTCTGGAAACACCATATATTTT. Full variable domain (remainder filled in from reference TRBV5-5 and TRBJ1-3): DAGVTQSPTHLIKTRGQQVTLRCSPISGHKSVSWYQQVLGQGPQFIFQYYEKEERGRGNFPDRFSARQFPNYSSELNVNALLLGDSALYLCASSLAAGISGNTIYFGEGSWLTVV.

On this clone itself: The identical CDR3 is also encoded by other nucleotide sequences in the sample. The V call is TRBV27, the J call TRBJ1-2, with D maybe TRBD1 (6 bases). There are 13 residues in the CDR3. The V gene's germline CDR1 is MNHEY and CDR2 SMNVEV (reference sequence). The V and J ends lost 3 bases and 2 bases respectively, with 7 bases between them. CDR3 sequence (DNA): TGTGCCAGCAGTTTCACAGGGAACTATGGCTACACCTTC. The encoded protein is CASSFTGNYGYTF.

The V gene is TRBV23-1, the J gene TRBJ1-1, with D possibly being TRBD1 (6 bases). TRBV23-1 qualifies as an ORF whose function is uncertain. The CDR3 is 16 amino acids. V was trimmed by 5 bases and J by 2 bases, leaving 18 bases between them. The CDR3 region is CASSTGNGKGNTEAFF. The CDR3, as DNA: TGCGCCAGCAGTACAGGGAATGGCAAAGGCAACACTGAAGCTTTCTTT.

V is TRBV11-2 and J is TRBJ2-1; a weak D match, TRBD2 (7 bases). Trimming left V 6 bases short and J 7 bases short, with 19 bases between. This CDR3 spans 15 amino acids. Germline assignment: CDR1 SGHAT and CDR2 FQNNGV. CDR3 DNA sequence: TGTGCCAGCAGACATTTCGGGGGGCAGTTGAATGAGCAGTTCTTC. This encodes CASRHFGGQLNEQFF.

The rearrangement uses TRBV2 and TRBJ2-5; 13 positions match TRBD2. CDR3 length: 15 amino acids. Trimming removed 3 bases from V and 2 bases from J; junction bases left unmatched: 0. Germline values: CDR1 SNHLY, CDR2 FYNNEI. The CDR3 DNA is TGTGCCAGCAGTGAGACTAGCGGGAGGCAAGAGACCCAGTACTTC. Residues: CASSETSGRQETQYF. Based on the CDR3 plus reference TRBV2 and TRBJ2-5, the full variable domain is EPEVTQTPSHQVTQMGQEVILRCVPISNHLYFYWYRQILGQKVEFLVSFYNNEISEKSEIFDDQFSVERPDGSNFTLKIRSTKLEDSAMYFCASSETSGRQETQYFGPGTRLLVL.

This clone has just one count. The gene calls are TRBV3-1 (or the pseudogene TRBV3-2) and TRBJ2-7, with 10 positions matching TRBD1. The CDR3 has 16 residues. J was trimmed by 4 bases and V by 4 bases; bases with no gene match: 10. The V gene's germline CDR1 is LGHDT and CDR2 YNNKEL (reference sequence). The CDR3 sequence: CASSPPRTGGGYEQYF. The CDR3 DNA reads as TGTGCCAGCAGCCCCCCCCGGACAGGGGGTGGGTACGAGCAGTACTTC.

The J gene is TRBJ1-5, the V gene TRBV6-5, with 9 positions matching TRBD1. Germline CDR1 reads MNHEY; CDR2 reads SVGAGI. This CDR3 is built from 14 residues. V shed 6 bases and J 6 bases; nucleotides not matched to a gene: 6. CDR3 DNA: TGTGCCAGCAGAGGAACAGGGGGCGTTCAGCCCCAGCATTTT. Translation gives CASRGTGGVQPQHF.

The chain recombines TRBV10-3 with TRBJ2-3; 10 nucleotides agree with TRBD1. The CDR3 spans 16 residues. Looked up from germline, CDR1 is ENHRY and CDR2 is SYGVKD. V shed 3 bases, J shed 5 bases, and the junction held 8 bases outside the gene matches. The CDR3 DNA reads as TGTGCCATCAGTGATAGGGGGACAGGGGCAGGAGATACGCAGTATTTT. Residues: CAISDRGTGAGDTQYF.

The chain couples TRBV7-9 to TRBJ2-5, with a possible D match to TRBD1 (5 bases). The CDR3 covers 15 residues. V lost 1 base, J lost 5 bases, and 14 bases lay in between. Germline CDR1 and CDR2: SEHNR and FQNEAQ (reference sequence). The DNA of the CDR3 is TGTGCCAGCAGCTTAGGACTCCCAGGGCACGAGACCCAGTACTTC. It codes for CASSLGLPGHETQYF.

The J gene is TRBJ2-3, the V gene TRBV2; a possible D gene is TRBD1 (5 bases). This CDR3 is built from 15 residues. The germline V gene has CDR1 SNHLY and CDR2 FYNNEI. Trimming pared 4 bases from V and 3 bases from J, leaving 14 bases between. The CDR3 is CASSVGRVETDTQYF. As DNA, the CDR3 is TGTGCCAGCAGTGTAGGCAGGGTGGAGACAGATACGCAGTATTTT.

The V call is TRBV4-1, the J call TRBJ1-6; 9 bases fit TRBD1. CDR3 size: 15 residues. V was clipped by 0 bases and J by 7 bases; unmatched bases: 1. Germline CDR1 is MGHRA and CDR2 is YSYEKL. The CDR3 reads CASSQETGGNSPLHF. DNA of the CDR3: TGCGCCAGCAGCCAAGAGACAGGGGGAAATTCACCCCTCCACTTT.

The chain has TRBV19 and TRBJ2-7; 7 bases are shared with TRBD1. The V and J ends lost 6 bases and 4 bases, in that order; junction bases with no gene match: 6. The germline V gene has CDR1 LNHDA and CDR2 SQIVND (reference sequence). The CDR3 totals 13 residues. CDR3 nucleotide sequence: TGTGCCAGTAGGTTGACGACAGGGTACGAGCAGTACTTC. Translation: CASRLTTGYEQYF.

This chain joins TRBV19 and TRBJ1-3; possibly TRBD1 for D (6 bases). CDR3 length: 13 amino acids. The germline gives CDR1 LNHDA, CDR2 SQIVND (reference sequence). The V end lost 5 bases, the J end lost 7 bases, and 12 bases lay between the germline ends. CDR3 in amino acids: CASSLGAPNTIYF. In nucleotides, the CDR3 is TGTGCCAGTAGTCTGGGGGCTCCGAACACCATATATTTT.